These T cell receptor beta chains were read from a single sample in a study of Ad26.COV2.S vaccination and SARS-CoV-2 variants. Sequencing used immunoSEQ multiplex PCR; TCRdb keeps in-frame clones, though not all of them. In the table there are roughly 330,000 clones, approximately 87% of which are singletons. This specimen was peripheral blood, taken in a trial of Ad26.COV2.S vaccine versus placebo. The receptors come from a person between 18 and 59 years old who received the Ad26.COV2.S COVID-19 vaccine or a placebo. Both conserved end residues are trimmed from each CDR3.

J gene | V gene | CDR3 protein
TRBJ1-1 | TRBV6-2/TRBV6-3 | ASSPLLLTTEAF
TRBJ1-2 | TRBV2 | ASSSITGTVKRYT
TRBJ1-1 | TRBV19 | ASSSGVIPNTEAF
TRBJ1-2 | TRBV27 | ASSPGGFGYT
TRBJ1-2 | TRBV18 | ASSPEDDIGYGYT
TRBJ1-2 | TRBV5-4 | ASSPPGMNDGYT
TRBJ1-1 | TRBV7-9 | ASSLQGGVNTEAF
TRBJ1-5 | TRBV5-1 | ASSEGNNQPQH
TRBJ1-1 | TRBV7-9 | ASSPPGTPDTEAF
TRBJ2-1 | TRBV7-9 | ASSLVSSYNEQF
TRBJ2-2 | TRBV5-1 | ASRTGANTGELF
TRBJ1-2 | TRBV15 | ATSRERGLGYGYT
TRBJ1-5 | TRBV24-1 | ATSALGQPQH
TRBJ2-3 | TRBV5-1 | ASSSAEGGLGDTQY
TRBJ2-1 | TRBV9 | ASSGPGTPWEQF
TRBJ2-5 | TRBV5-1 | ASSFLHRGKETQY
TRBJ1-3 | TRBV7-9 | ASSLSLVSGNTIY
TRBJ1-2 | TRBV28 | ASTPGRGYGYT
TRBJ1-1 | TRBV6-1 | ASREDRVRAGATEAF
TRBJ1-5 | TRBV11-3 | ASSIRQQGMQPQH
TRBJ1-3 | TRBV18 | ASSPSFSDTIY
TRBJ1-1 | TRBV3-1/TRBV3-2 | ASSQVPGSEAF
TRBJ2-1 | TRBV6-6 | ASSQGGSYNEQF
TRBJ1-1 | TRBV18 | ASSPNPGTEAF
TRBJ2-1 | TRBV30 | AWRARRGHPAQGQF
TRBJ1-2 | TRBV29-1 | SVWVRGYT
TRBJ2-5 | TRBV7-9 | ASSLLGLVETQY
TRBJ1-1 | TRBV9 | ASSVSPGATEAF
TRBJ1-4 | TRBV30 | AVRFYNWTGVEKLF
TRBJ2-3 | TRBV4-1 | ASSDREGRGTDTQY
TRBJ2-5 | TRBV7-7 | ASSPTGGYGETQY
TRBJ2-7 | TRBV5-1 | ASSLRQGDYEQY